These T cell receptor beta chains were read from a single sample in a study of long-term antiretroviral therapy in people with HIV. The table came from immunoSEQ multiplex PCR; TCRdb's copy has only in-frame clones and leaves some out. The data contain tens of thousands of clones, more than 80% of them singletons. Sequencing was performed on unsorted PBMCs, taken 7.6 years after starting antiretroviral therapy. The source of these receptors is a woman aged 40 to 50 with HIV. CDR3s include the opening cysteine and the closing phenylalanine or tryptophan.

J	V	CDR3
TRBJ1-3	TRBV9	CASSVGSQITPGNTIYF
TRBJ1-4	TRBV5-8	CASSQGVGAGAEKLFF
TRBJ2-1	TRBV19	CASSKRLAGGWHNEQFF
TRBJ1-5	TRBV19	CASALQGQNQPQHF
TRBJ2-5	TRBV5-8	CASSPMTGAQETQYF
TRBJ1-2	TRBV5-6	CASTVVGYGYTF
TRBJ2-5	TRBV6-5	CASSSRGPEETQYF
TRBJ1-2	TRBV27	CASSLGSAYGYTF
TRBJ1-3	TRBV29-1	CSVTPTDSGNTIYF
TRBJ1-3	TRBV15	CATSRDLGNSGNTIYF
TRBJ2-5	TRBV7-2	CASSWKETQYF
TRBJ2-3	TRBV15	CATSRIDREDTQYF
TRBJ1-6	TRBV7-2	CASSPQTGTRNSPLHF
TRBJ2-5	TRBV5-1	CASSLGNYQETQYF
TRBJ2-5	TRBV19	CASSIGLAGGQETQYF
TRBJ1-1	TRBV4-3	CASSQDHTEAFF